The 10 T cell receptor beta chains reported below all come from one sample, sequenced in a study of cytomegalovirus exposure and HLA in healthy donors. PCR employed 60 Vbeta and 13 Jbeta primers. Libraries were prepared by immunoSEQ multiplex PCR; TCRdb keeps only in-frame clonotypes and omits some of them. Among about 140,000 clones listed, roughly 76% were seen once. Sequenced material: PBMCs. These receptors all stem from a human donor in good health.

V is TRBV6-1 and J is TRBJ2-1; the match to TRBD2 covers 7 bases. This CDR3 has 15 amino acids. Germline assignment: CDR1 MNHNS and CDR2 SASEGT. The junction had 10 bases not matched to a gene; V was cut back by 4 bases and J by 7 bases. As DNA, the CDR3 is TGTGCCAGCAGTGTCGCTAGCGGCACCAGGAATGAGCAGTTCTTC. It translates to CASSVASGTRNEQFF.

The chain uses TRBV6-1 and TRBJ1-1; 9 bases are a match to TRBD1. The CDR3 is 13 residues long. The trim removed 11 bases at V and 4 bases at J, leaving 8 bases unmatched. Germline values: CDR1 MNHNS, CDR2 SASEGT. Written as DNA, the CDR3 is TGTGCCTCCCGCCGGGACAGGGTCACTGAAGCTTTCTTT. It is translated as CASRRDRVTEAFF.

The V call is TRBV29-1, the J call TRBJ1-3; 7 bases map to TRBD1. The CDR3 runs to 14 residues. The germline CDR1 and CDR2 sequences are SQVTM and ANQGSEA. V trimming: 8 bases; J trimming: 2 bases; junction bases outside the gene matches: 9. The CDR3 region has the DNA TGCAGCACCTCGGACAGGATAGCTGGAAACACCATATATTTT. This gives the protein CSTSDRIAGNTIYF.

The chain uses TRBV12-5 and TRBJ1-1, with 8 bases fitting TRBD1. V trimming: 5 bases; J trimming: 7 bases; junction bases outside the gene matches: 9. The germline CDR1 and CDR2 sequences are LGHNT and FRNRAP. The CDR3 runs to 14 residues. CDR3 bases: TGTGCTAGTGGTCCCGGACAGGGAGCGAGTGAAGCTTTCTTT. Its translation is CASGPGQGASEAFF.

The chain carries TRBV27 and TRBJ1-1; D remains unclear. Trimming took off 3 bases at V and 1 base at J, with 6 bases between the two ends. Per the germline V gene, CDR1 is MNHEY and CDR2 is SMNVEV (reference sequence). The CDR3 has 13 residues. The DNA for the CDR3 is TGTGCCAGCAGTTTTGCGCGGAACACTGAAGCTTTCTTT. Protein: CASSFARNTEAFF.

This CDR3 reads CASSQRRSNQPQHF. CDR3 nucleotide sequence: TGCGCCAGCAGCCAAAGGAGAAGCAATCAGCCCCAGCATTTT. The chain is built from TRBV4-1 and TRBJ1-5; no firm D call. Trimming stripped 2 bases from V and 1 base from J, with 6 bases between. This CDR3 has 14 amino acids. The V gene's germline CDR1 is MGHRA and CDR2 YSYEKL.

The rearrangement links TRBV30 to TRBJ2-3, with 11 positions matching TRBD2. The CDR3 consists of 16 residues. Germline assignment: CDR1 GTSNPN and CDR2 SVGIG (reference sequence). Unmatched junction bases numbered 6, after V lost 4 bases and J lost 0 bases. Here the CDR3 reads CAWTRTSGFSTDTQYF. The CDR3, as DNA: TGTGCCTGGACCCGGACTAGCGGGTTTAGCACAGATACGCAGTATTTT.

This chain joins TRBV5-1 and TRBJ2-3; 11 positions agree with TRBD2. Germline-derived CDR1 and CDR2 are SGHRS and YFSETQ. Trimming at V came to 4 bases and at J to 1 base, leaving 14 bases not matched to a gene. The CDR3 contains 19 residues. CDR3 coding DNA: TGCGCCAGCAGCCAATCGCGAACTAGCGGGAGCCTTCGCACAGATACGCAGTATTTT. Amino acid sequence: CASSQSRTSGSLRTDTQYF.

V gene TRBV7-9 combines with J gene TRBJ2-3, with 10 bases matching TRBD2. This CDR3 has 15 amino acids. Germline V CDR1 and CDR2: SEHNR, FQNEAQ (reference sequence). Losses at the gene ends were 5 bases for V and 3 bases for J; bases not matched to a gene: 5. The chain's CDR3 is CASSQAGGPTDTQYF. Written as DNA, the CDR3 is TGTGCCAGCAGCCAAGCGGGAGGGCCGACAGATACGCAGTATTTT.

The V call is TRBV7-3, the J call TRBJ2-1, with 10 bases that match TRBD2. This CDR3 comprises 15 residues. Losses at the gene ends were 5 bases for V and 3 bases for J; bases not matched to a gene: 4. Germline V gene sequence: CDR1 SGHTA, CDR2 FQGTGA. The CDR3 here is CASSPSSGGYNEQFF. The CDR3 bases are TGTGCCAGCAGCCCGTCTAGCGGGGGCTACAATGAGCAGTTCTTC.